This T cell receptor beta chain came from a study of chemoradiotherapy in HPV16-positive cancers. The protocol was immunoSEQ multiplex PCR, while the TCRdb copy is restricted to in-frame clones and leaves out a portion. The top ten clones hold 2.4% of a sample with 9,500 to 15,000 clones, roughly 90% of them seen once. Germline CDR1 reads SNHLY; CDR2 reads FYNNEI. The CDR3 is made up of 14 amino acids. Trimming removed 7 bases at V and 5 bases at J, with 14 bases between. This chain uses TRBV2 with TRBJ2-2; maybe TRBD1 (6 bases). The receptor's source is a human donor with HPV-associated anogenital cancer. The sequenced sample was blood, obtained from a patient who underwent chemoradiotherapy. CDR3 region: CASTGQGITGELFF. CDR3 sequence (DNA): TGTGCCAGCACGGGCCAGGGGATTACCGGGGAGCTGTTTTTT. The full variable domain, rest sourced from reference TRBV2 and TRBJ2-2, is EPEVTQTPSHQVTQMGQEVILRCVPISNHLYFYWYRQILGQKVEFLVSFYNNEISEKSEIFDDQFSVERPDGSNFTLKIRSTKLEDSAMYFCASTGQGITGELFFGEGSRLTVL.